Listed below are T cell receptor beta chains from one sample, sequenced in a study of monozygotic twins with inflammatory bowel disease. TCRdb reprocessed the 5' RACE reads and stores each CDR3 protein as one record, lacking DNA. The table lists about 160,000 distinct CDR3 sequences. What was sequenced was blood. Receptors originate from a human donor with ulcerative colitis or Crohn's disease, or a healthy co-twin of an affected twin (not recorded which). Both conserved end residues are part of each CDR3. The order of the fields is CDR3 protein, J gene, V gene.

cdr3_aa: CATSRDRQGPEQYF
j_call: TRBJ2-7
v_call: TRBV15

cdr3_aa: CASSVSPSSGNTIYF
j_call: TRBJ1-3
v_call: TRBV28

cdr3_aa: CASRTSAEGSYNEQFF
j_call: TRBJ2-1
v_call: TRBV28

cdr3_aa: CSARRGGRVNTEAFF
j_call: TRBJ1-1
v_call: TRBV20-1

cdr3_aa: CASSLVTSGGDNQETQYF
j_call: TRBJ2-5
v_call: TRBV12-3/TRBV12-4

cdr3_aa: CAIAGRPSYEQYF
j_call: TRBJ2-7
v_call: TRBV5-5

cdr3_aa: CASSLYLSMDPQHF
j_call: TRBJ1-5
v_call: TRBV5-4

cdr3_aa: CASSRLHGTQDTQYF
j_call: TRBJ2-3
v_call: TRBV4-3

cdr3_aa: CASSTLRGGPDTRYF
j_call: TRBJ2-3
v_call: TRBV9

cdr3_aa: CASSLKEITYEQYF
j_call: TRBJ2-7
v_call: TRBV12-3/TRBV12-4

cdr3_aa: CASSQAPTGPGANVLTF
j_call: TRBJ2-6
v_call: TRBV3-1

cdr3_aa: CASSQGLAGAHEQFF
j_call: TRBJ2-1
v_call: TRBV12-3/TRBV12-4

cdr3_aa: CSARVGLNTEAFF
j_call: TRBJ1-1
v_call: TRBV20-1

cdr3_aa: CACSPSLAVSYEQYF
j_call: TRBJ2-7
v_call: TRBV5-1

cdr3_aa: CSASPLGGLVDEQFF
j_call: TRBJ2-1
v_call: TRBV20-1

cdr3_aa: CASSHLELPGAFF
j_call: TRBJ1-1
v_call: TRBV3-1

cdr3_aa: CAISASRGYGNTIYF
j_call: TRBJ1-3
v_call: TRBV10-3

cdr3_aa: CASSVSAGGGTDTQYF
j_call: TRBJ2-3
v_call: TRBV9

cdr3_aa: CSVVTGATYEQYF
j_call: TRBJ2-7
v_call: TRBV29-1

cdr3_aa: CASSFGLAIDTQYF
j_call: TRBJ2-3
v_call: TRBV5-6

cdr3_aa: CASALRGPNNEQFF
j_call: TRBJ2-1
v_call: TRBV12-3/TRBV12-4

cdr3_aa: CASSVYQGRTEAFF
j_call: TRBJ1-1
v_call: TRBV2

cdr3_aa: CATSDLSRDDEQFF
j_call: TRBJ2-1
v_call: TRBV24-1

cdr3_aa: CASSLFGGTGGGYTF
j_call: TRBJ1-2
v_call: TRBV12-3/TRBV12-4

cdr3_aa: CASSLITSGDSYEQYF
j_call: TRBJ2-7
v_call: TRBV5-1

cdr3_aa: CASSLLWGRSNQPQHF
j_call: TRBJ1-5
v_call: TRBV28

cdr3_aa: CASSPETGFGTGELFF
j_call: TRBJ2-2
v_call: TRBV7-2

cdr3_aa: CASRERGGPSYNEQFF
j_call: TRBJ2-1
v_call: TRBV5-4

cdr3_aa: CASSPERVTASGNTIYF
j_call: TRBJ1-3
v_call: TRBV18

cdr3_aa: CASSYQPGNSYEQYF
j_call: TRBJ2-7
v_call: TRBV6-5

cdr3_aa: CASSPHPGQGAGEQFF
j_call: TRBJ2-1
v_call: TRBV12-3/TRBV12-4

cdr3_aa: CASSPGGDPRGEQYF
j_call: TRBJ2-7
v_call: TRBV5-1

cdr3_aa: CASSVSPGTGGDEQYF
j_call: TRBJ2-7
v_call: TRBV6-1

cdr3_aa: CASSLRSGHNEQFF
j_call: TRBJ2-1
v_call: TRBV27

cdr3_aa: CSALPIATSTDTQYF
j_call: TRBJ2-3
v_call: TRBV20-1

cdr3_aa: CASTRGAGNGGYTF
j_call: TRBJ1-2
v_call: TRBV12-3/TRBV12-4

cdr3_aa: CASSSPNPTDTQYF
j_call: TRBJ2-3
v_call: TRBV12-3/TRBV12-4

cdr3_aa: CASSSGGLGNQPQHF
j_call: TRBJ1-5
v_call: TRBV5-1

cdr3_aa: CASSHGQGGSGANVLTF
j_call: TRBJ2-6
v_call: TRBV7-6

cdr3_aa: CASSRGSPKETQYF
j_call: TRBJ2-5
v_call: TRBV5-6

cdr3_aa: CSGEMERGDNEQFF
j_call: TRBJ2-1
v_call: TRBV20-1

cdr3_aa: CSAEDRLAGIETQYF
j_call: TRBJ2-5
v_call: TRBV20-1

cdr3_aa: CSARDPRGLGGELFF
j_call: TRBJ2-2
v_call: TRBV20-1

cdr3_aa: CASRFMGPGTDTQYF
j_call: TRBJ2-3
v_call: TRBV7-3

cdr3_aa: CASSFTQGYNEQFF
j_call: TRBJ2-1
v_call: TRBV7-9

cdr3_aa: CASKADYNEQFF
j_call: TRBJ2-1
v_call: TRBV7-9